A selection of T cell receptor beta chains follows, all from one sample in a study of Graves' ophthalmopathy and Graves' hyperthyroidism. TCRdb recomputed calls from the multiplex PCR reads with MiXCR, one row per CDR3 protein. The repertoire holds 200,000 to 300,000 distinct CDR3 sequences, with 45% to 55% as singletons. The sequencing input was peripheral blood. The source is an adult man with Graves' ophthalmopathy. CDR3s include the opening cysteine and the closing phenylalanine or tryptophan. Fields, in order: J gene, D gene, V gene, clone size, CDR3 protein, CDR3 DNA. D genes are given only for firm matches. Not all rows give a size; the values are once, few, many and, for expanded clones, a class.

J: TRBJ1-2; D: -; V: TRBV7-9; size: few; CDR3: CASSLVENYGYTF; DNA: TGTGCCAGCAGCTTAGTTGAGAACTATGGCTACACCTTC
J: TRBJ2-2; D: TRBD1; V: TRBV7-2; size: few; CDR3: CASRPTGLNTGELFF; DNA: TGTGCCAGCAGACCGACAGGGTTGAACACCGGGGAGCTGTTTTTT
J: TRBJ1-2; D: -; V: TRBV19; size: -; CDR3: CASSMGGANYGYTF; DNA: TGTGCCAGTAGTATGGGGGGCGCTAACTATGGCTACACCTTC
J: TRBJ1-6; D: -; V: TRBV12-3/TRBV12-4; size: -; CDR3: CATRQRASSPLHF; DNA: TGTGCCACGCGACAGAGGGCAAGTTCACCCCTCCACTTT
J: TRBJ1-4; D: -; V: TRBV7-3; size: -; CDR3: CASSLNPTGFGEKLFF; DNA: TGTGCCAGCAGCTTAAACCCAACAGGGTTCGGTGAAAAACTGTTTTTT
J: TRBJ2-5; D: TRBD1; V: TRBV2; size: few; CDR3: CASSPPGQRQETQYF; DNA: TGTGCCAGCAGCCCACCGGGACAGCGACAAGAGACCCAGTACTTC
J: TRBJ1-2; D: TRBD1; V: TRBV5-6; size: once; CDR3: CASSLRQGVAYGYTF; DNA: TGTGCCAGCAGCTTGAGACAGGGGGTTGCATATGGCTACACCTTC
J: TRBJ2-7; D: TRBD1; V: TRBV7-6; size: many; CDR3: CASSHGTGVPYEQYF; DNA: TGTGCCAGCAGCCACGGGACAGGGGTACCCTACGAGCAGTACTTC
J: TRBJ1-6; D: -; V: TRBV7-2; size: -; CDR3: CASSLAPRSPNSPLHF; DNA: TGTGCCAGCAGCTTAGCCCCCAGGTCCCCGAATTCACCCCTCCACTTT
J: TRBJ1-6; D: TRBD1; V: TRBV5-8; size: few; CDR3: CASTETGDSPLHF; DNA: TGTGCCAGCACGGAGACAGGGGATTCACCCCTCCACTTT
J: TRBJ2-5; D: TRBD2; V: TRBV7-6; size: -; CDR3: CASSLNSGRGETQYF; DNA: TGTGCCAGCAGCTTAAACAGCGGGAGGGGAGAGACCCAGTACTTC
J: TRBJ1-4; D: -; V: TRBV10-2; size: few; CDR3: CASSESDSEKLFF; DNA: TGCGCCAGCAGTGAGTCTGATTCCGAAAAACTGTTTTTT
J: TRBJ1-5; D: -; V: TRBV20-1; size: many; CDR3: CSARHGTQPNQPQHF; DNA: TGCAGTGCTAGACATGGCACTCAACCCAATCAGCCCCAGCATTTT
J: TRBJ2-7; D: TRBD2; V: TRBV7-9; size: -; CDR3: CASSRGVAGRYEQYF; DNA: TGTGCCAGCAGCCGAGGGGTAGCGGGAAGGTACGAGCAGTACTTC
J: TRBJ1-1; D: -; V: TRBV14; size: -; CDR3: CASSPRTVGEAFF; DNA: TGTGCCAGCAGCCCTAGGACAGTAGGGGAAGCTTTCTTT